This T cell receptor beta chain appears in the sequencing data of a study of T cells in Graves' hyperthyroidism and ophthalmopathy. Whole-study results and caveats: Ophthalmopathy, as predicted by the model, came a median 6.5 months after the prediction.

CDR3 length: 15 residues. V lost 2 bases and J 4 bases, leaving 14 bases between the germline ends. Germline assignment: CDR1 SNHLY and CDR2 FYNNEI. This clonotype was observed many times. Its antigen is as yet unknown. A patient was excluded if there was uncontrolled infection, other autoimmune disease, pregnancy or lactation. Any symptoms of ophthalmopathy came after the first hyperthyroidism diagnosis, from which the blood sample dates. Regions amplified from RNA transcripts were the TCR beta CDR3 regions. A first-round RT-PCR of the TCR CDR3 used the HTBI primer set. TCRdb passed the multiplex PCR reads through MiXCR, listing each CDR3 protein once. Of fewer than 900,000 distinct CDR3 sequences listed, over 15% were seen once; the top ten hold over 15%.

The TCR sequence derives from a woman between 45 and 65 years old with Graves' hyperthyroidism that later progressed to Graves' ophthalmopathy. Source material: blood. V is TRBV2 and J is TRBJ1-2; D unresolved. CDR3 in DNA: TGTGCCAGCAGTGAATTGGGGTTCGGGATCTATGGCTACACCTTC. It translates to CASSELGFGIYGYTF.